This note documents a single TCR beta chain sequence. Its specificity is not known. The sample is drawn from a study of CD8 T cells in Susac syndrome. Study findings and constraints: Only a relatively small number of individuals were included in the TCR sequencing and HLA analysis.

With random hexamers, 0.5 to 1 ug RNA was reverse transcribed. Multiplex immunoSEQ PCR targeted 54 Vbeta and 13 Jbeta TCR beta segments. From the immunoSEQ multiplex PCR reads, TCRdb called clonotypes with MiXCR, one entry per CDR3 protein. This table has approximately 300,000 distinct CDR3 sequences, 75% to 90% appearing once. The CDR3 is 12 amino acids. V was cut by 8 bases and J by 4 bases, with 12 bases left in between. Germline V gene lookup returns CDR1 SEHNR and CDR2 FQNEAQ (reference sequence). The gene calls are TRBV7-9 and TRBJ2-7; D may be TRBD2 (6 bases). The sequenced sample consisted of CD8+ T cells from PBMCs. This sequence originates from a human donor with multiple sclerosis. CDR3 residues: CASARAGYEQYF. CDR3 sequence (DNA): TGTGCCAGCGCGCGAGCGGGTTACGAGCAGTACTTC.